These 14 T cell receptor beta chains came from one sample sequenced in a study of shared clonotypes between healthy human individuals. TCRdb keeps only in-frame clones here, not all; method: immunoSEQ multiplex PCR. The data contain fewer than 650,000 clones, around three quarters of them singletons. Specimen: PBMCs. These receptors all come from a woman aged 40-49 years in good health. Some clones in this sample may be carry-over from other donors' samples.

This rearrangement joins TRBV2 to TRBJ2-1; 10 bases fit TRBD2. The CDR3 sequence is 15 residues long. V trimming: 3 bases; J trimming: 5 bases; junction bases outside the gene matches: 4. Germline V gives CDR1 SNHLY, CDR2 FYNNEI. CDR3 bases: TGTGCCAGCAGTGAGAGAACTAGCGGGAACAATGAGCAGTTCTTC. This sequence encodes CASSERTSGNNEQFF. The full variable domain, with the rest looked up from reference TRBV2 and TRBJ2-1, is EPEVTQTPSHQVTQMGQEVILRCVPISNHLYFYWYRQILGQKVEFLVSFYNNEISEKSEIFDDQFSVERPDGSNFTLKIRSTKLEDSAMYFCASSERTSGNNEQFFGPGTRLTVL.

The table lists this clone with a few counts. This may be a read error, as it is one base from a much larger clone. The chain uses TRBV5-1 and TRBJ2-5, with 12 bases aligning to TRBD2. In germline, CDR1 is SGHRS, CDR2 YFSETQ. The CDR3 runs 15 residues. Trimming took 3 bases from V and 5 from J; bases not matched to a gene: 5. For the CDR3, the DNA is TGCGCCAGCAGCTCCCTAGCGGGGGGGTCTGAGACCCAGTACTTC. Translated, it gives CASSSLAGGSETQYF.

The V gene is TRBV10-2, the J gene TRBJ2-2; TRBD2 agrees at 10 bases. Germline lookup yields CDR1 WSHSY and CDR2 SAAADI. The CDR3 is 17 residues long. Losses at the gene ends were 3 bases for V and 1 base for J; bases not matched to a gene: 5. The CDR3 loop is CASSEAAGGVNTGELFF. For the CDR3, the DNA is TGCGCCAGCAGTGAAGCAGCGGGAGGGGTGAACACCGGGGAGCTGTTTTTT.

A remark on this clone: A far larger clone is just one base off, so this is likely a read error. This chain joins TRBV30 and TRBJ1-2; D is ambiguous. V was trimmed by 0 bases and J by 3 bases, leaving 8 bases between them. Germline V gives CDR1 GTSNPN, CDR2 SVGIG (reference sequence). The CDR3 loop spans 13 amino acids. The CDR3 coding sequence is TGTGCCTGGAGTGTATTAACAGACTATGGCTACACCTTC. This translates into CAWSVLTDYGYTF.

As concerns this clone: Germline and junction disagree at one end, which may indicate a read error. This sample includes further DNA sequences coding for the same CDR3. The genes are TRBV7-9 and TRBJ1-1; D unresolved. This CDR3 has 14 amino acids. Germline-derived CDR1 and CDR2 are SEHNR and FQNEAQ (reference sequence). In DNA form, the CDR3 reads TGTGCTAGCAGCTTAGGTGTCCCGAACACTGAAGCTTTCTTT. Its protein product is CASSLGVPNTEAFF.

A word on this clone: Other DNA sequences in this sample translate to the same CDR3. V is TRBV7-2 and J is TRBJ2-1; 13 positions match TRBD2. This CDR3 spans 16 amino acids. The V gene end was trimmed by 1 base and the J gene end by 7 bases; junction bases not matched to a gene: 4. Germline V CDR1 and CDR2: SGHTA, FQGNSA. CDR3 protein: CASSLVGTSGENEQFF. CDR3 DNA: TGTGCCAGCAGCTTAGTAGGGACTAGCGGGGAGAATGAGCAGTTCTTC.

The V call is TRBV2, the J call TRBJ1-5, with unresolved D. V was clipped by 1 base and J by 0 bases, with 10 bases between them. The germline CDR1 and CDR2 sequences are SNHLY and FYNNEI. The CDR3 has 16 amino acids. CDR3 sequence reads: CASSEGQIYSNQPQHF. CDR3 nucleotide sequence: TGTGCCAGCAGTGAAGGCCAGATATATAGCAATCAGCCCCAGCATTTT.

The chain is built from TRBV19 and TRBJ2-2; D is possibly TRBD1 or TRBD2 (6 bases each). CDR1 and CDR2 (germline): LNHDA, SQIVND (reference sequence). The V end was cut by 5 bases, the J end by 7 bases, with 11 bases between. The CDR3 runs to 13 residues. DNA for the CDR3: TGTGCCAGTAGTCCAAGGGGGGACGGGGAGCTGTTTTTT. It is translated as CASSPRGDGELFF.

Notes on this clone: A junction end diverges from the germline sequence, so it may reflect a read error. The CDR3 nucleotides are TGTGCCAGCAGTGGAAATAGGGGGACTTGGTTC. Translation gives CASSGNRGTWF. This sequence joins TRBV25-1 and TRBJ2-7; D is perhaps TRBD1 or TRBD2 (6 bases each). The CDR3 length is 11 residues. Germline loops: CDR1 MGHDK, CDR2 SYGVNS.

The rearrangement links TRBV20-1 to TRBJ2-1; no clear D gene. CDR3 length: 11 amino acids. Germline V gene lookup returns CDR1 DFQATT and CDR2 SNEGSKA (reference sequence). The CDR3 DNA follows: TGCAGGGCGGATTATTACAATGAGCAGTTCTTC. Residues: CRADYYNEQFF.

V and J are TRBV15 and TRBJ2-2; D is possibly TRBD1 (5 bases). The CDR3 runs to 16 residues. Trimming stripped 4 bases from V and 6 bases from J, with 18 bases between. Germline assignment: CDR1 LNHNV and CDR2 YYDKDF (reference sequence). The CDR3 loop is CATSTQGSPVPGELFF. Here the CDR3 DNA reads TGTGCCACCAGCACTCAGGGTTCTCCAGTCCCCGGGGAGCTGTTTTTT.

V usage is TRBV19 and J usage is TRBJ2-1, with D possibly being TRBD1 (5 bases). Trimming stripped 3 bases from V and 5 bases from J, with 5 bases between. The CDR3 is 12 amino acids. Germline loops: CDR1 LNHDA, CDR2 SQIVND (reference sequence). CDR3 region: CASSMGHNEQFF. The CDR3 region has the DNA TGTGCCAGTAGTATGGGGCACAATGAGCAGTTCTTC.

The genes are TRBV29-1 and TRBJ2-1; 8 bases map to TRBD2. The CDR3 consists of 13 residues. V lost 3 bases, J lost 9 bases, and 7 bases stayed unmatched. The germline V gene encodes CDR1 SQVTM and CDR2 ANQGSEA. The CDR3 region has the DNA TGCAGCGTTGACCGACTAGCGTTCGGTGAGCAGTTCTTC. Translated, it gives CSVDRLAFGEQFF.

The chain recombines TRBV18 with TRBJ2-3, with a weak D call TRBD1 (5 bases). The germline CDR1 and CDR2 sequences are KGHSH and LQKENI. CDR3 size: 14 residues. Trimming removed 3 bases at V and 2 bases at J, with 9 bases between. The CDR3 DNA is TGTGCCAGCTCACCCCGACAGCTCACAGATACGCAGTATTTT. Protein: CASSPRQLTDTQYF.